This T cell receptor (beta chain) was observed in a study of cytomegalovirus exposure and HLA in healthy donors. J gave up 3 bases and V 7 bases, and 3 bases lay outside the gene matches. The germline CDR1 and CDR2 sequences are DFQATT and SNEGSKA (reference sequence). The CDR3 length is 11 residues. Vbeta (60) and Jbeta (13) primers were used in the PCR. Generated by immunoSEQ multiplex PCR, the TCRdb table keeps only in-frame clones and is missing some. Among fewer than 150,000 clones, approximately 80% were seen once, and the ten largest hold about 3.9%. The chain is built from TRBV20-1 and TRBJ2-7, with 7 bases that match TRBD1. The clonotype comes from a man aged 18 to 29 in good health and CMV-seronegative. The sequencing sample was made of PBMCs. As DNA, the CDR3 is TGCAGTGTCGGGACAGACTACGAGCAGTACTTC. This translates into CSVGTDYEQYF.